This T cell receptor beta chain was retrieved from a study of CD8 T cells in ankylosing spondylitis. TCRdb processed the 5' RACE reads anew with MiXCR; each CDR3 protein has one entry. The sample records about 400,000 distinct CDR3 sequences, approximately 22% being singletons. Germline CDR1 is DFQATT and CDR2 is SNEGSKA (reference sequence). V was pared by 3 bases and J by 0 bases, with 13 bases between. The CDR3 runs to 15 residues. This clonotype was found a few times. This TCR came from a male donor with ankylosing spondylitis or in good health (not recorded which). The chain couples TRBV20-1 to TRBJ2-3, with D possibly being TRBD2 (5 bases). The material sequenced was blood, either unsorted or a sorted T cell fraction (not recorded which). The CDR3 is CSASSPAGSTDTQYF. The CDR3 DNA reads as TGCAGTGCTAGTAGCCCTGCGGGTAGCACAGATACGCAGTATTTT.